This is a list of T cell receptor beta chains from one sample in a study of shared T cell receptors in the human thymus. Profiled with immunoSEQ multiplex PCR; TCRdb holds only in-frame clones, not every one. The sample has about 540,000 clones; around 78% are singletons. The data were also submitted as part of a second study, on human thymus T cells.

The sequenced material came from thymocytes. Receptors were obtained from a boy under three years old with a congenital heart defect. Both conserved end residues are part of each CDR3. The D gene is left open where the match is weak. Where a row states a size, it is once, few, many or the class of an expanded clone; other rows omit it.

TRBV7-9,TRBD1,TRBJ1-1,.,CASTRTGMTEAFF,TGTGCCAGCACTCGGACAGGGATGACTGAAGCTTTCTTT
TRBV5-1,.,TRBJ2-7,.,CASSSAPGLSYEQYF,TGCGCCAGCAGCTCAGCACCGGGACTTTCCTACGAGCAGTACTTC
TRBV4-2,.,TRBJ1-5,.,CASSLSGARPQHF,TGTGCCAGCAGCCTAAGCGGGGCGAGGCCCCAGCATTTT
TRBV5-4,TRBD1,TRBJ2-7,.,CASRPSGTDIQDEQYF,TGTGCCAGCAGACCATCCGGGACAGATATTCAAGACGAGCAGTACTTC
TRBV27,.,TRBJ1-3,.,CASSLHSGGNTIYF,TGTGCCAGCAGCCTCCATTCAGGAGGAAACACCATATATTTT
TRBV7-4,TRBD2,TRBJ2-3,.,CASSQGAEGTSGRALDTQYF,TGTGCCAGCAGCCAGGGGGCAGAAGGGACTAGCGGGAGGGCCTTAGATACGCAGTATTTT
TRBV4-3,TRBD2,TRBJ2-1,.,CASSQEPSGNCSGLSSYNEQFF,TGCGCCAGCAGCCAAGAACCTAGCGGGAACTGTTCTGGGCTCAGCTCCTACAATGAGCAGTTCTTC
TRBV12-5,TRBD2,TRBJ2-1,.,CASGLVWISGSHDEQFF,TGTGCTAGTGGTTTGGTATGGATTAGCGGGAGTCACGATGAGCAGTTCTTC
TRBV19,TRBD2,TRBJ2-7,.,CASIPCLAGYEQYF,TGTGCCAGTATTCCCTGCCTAGCGGGCTACGAGCAGTACTTC
TRBV11-3,TRBD2,TRBJ2-2,.,CASSNGAGGITGELFF,TGTGCCAGCAGCAATGGGGCGGGGGGAATTACCGGGGAGCTGTTTTTT
TRBV6-5,.,TRBJ2-7,.,CASRQAHRVGEQYF,TGTGCCAGCCGCCAAGCCCACAGGGTCGGAGAGCAGTACTTC
TRBV19,TRBD2,TRBJ2-1,few,CASSTIIGGNEQFF,TGTGCCAGTAGCACTATCATCGGGGGGAATGAGCAGTTCTTC
TRBV7-8,TRBD1,TRBJ1-2,.,CASSGDGTGGDYGYTF,TGTGCCAGCAGCGGGGACGGGACAGGGGGAGACTATGGCTACACCTTC
TRBV9,TRBD1,TRBJ2-7,.,CASSVGSTDRAVQERYEQYF,TGTGCCAGCAGCGTAGGAAGTACGGACAGGGCTGTTCAGGAACGCTACGAGCAGTACTTC
TRBV6-5,TRBD2,TRBJ2-1,.,CASSYSPSGSFDEQFF,TGTGCCAGCAGTTACTCCCCTAGCGGGAGTTTTGATGAGCAGTTCTTC